One sample yielded the 6 T cell receptor beta chains listed below, sequenced in a study of T cell changes during pregnancy in multiple sclerosis. Only in-frame clones appear in the TCRdb table, and some are missing; sequencing was by immunoSEQ multiplex PCR. This repertoire shows around 62,000 clones, just over 90% found once; its top ten account for 1.4% to 1.5%. The specimen was peripheral blood, collected in the third trimester of pregnancy. These receptor sequences come from a female donor with multiple sclerosis, enrolled in a pregnancy study.

The chain carries TRBV7-6 and TRBJ2-1; 9 bases agree with TRBD1. The CDR3 totals 16 residues. CDR1 is SGHVS, CDR2 FNYEAQ, per germline. Trimming cost V 1 base and J 7 bases; bases outside gene matches: 8. The CDR3 nucleotides read TGTGCCAGCAGCTTAGTTAGGGGGACAGGGAGAAATGAGCAGTTCTTC. Translating gives CASSLVRGTGRNEQFF.

The V and J genes are TRBV5-1 and TRBJ2-5; a possible D gene is TRBD1 (6 bases). The germline V gene encodes CDR1 SGHRS and CDR2 YFSETQ. The CDR3 covers 17 residues. V was trimmed by 1 base and J by 3 bases, leaving 19 bases between them. In DNA, the CDR3 is TGCGCCAGCAGCTTGTTCCTGGGGACACTAACCGAAGAGACCCAGTACTTC. It codes for CASSLFLGTLTEETQYF.

The rearrangement uses TRBV19 and TRBJ2-4, with TRBD1 matching 7 bases. Germline V gives CDR1 LNHDA, CDR2 SQIVND (reference sequence). V was clipped by 6 bases and J by 7 bases; unmatched bases: 3. The CDR3 extends over 12 amino acids. CDR3 in amino acids: CASSVRGNIQYF. The CDR3 region has the DNA TGTGCCAGTAGCGTCAGGGGGAACATTCAGTACTTC.

The sample holds one count of this clone. The gene calls are TRBV2 and TRBJ2-2; maybe TRBD1 (5 bases). Trimming stripped 6 bases from V and 3 bases from J, with 11 bases between. The CDR3 totals 14 residues. CDR1 is SNHLY and CDR2 is FYNNEI in the germline V gene. The CDR3 reads CASRADIHTGELFF. The CDR3 nucleotides are TGTGCCAGCAGGGCGGACATTCACACCGGGGAGCTGTTTTTT.

The chain joins TRBV19 to TRBJ1-2, with D perhaps TRBD1 (5 bases). The germline V gene has CDR1 LNHDA and CDR2 SQIVND (reference sequence). The CDR3 runs 14 residues. The germline V and J ends were trimmed by 6 bases and 4 bases, with 15 bases remaining between them. In DNA form, the CDR3 reads TGTGCCAGTAGCAGGATGTCCCAGGGCTATGGCTACACCTTC. This codes for CASSRMSQGYGYTF. The variable domain in full, with the rest retrieved from reference TRBV19 and TRBJ1-2, is DGGITQSPKYLFRKEGQNVTLSCEQNLNHDAMYWYRQDPGQGLRLIYYSQIVNDFQKGDIAEGYSVSREKKESFPLTVTSAQKNPTAFYLCASSRMSQGYGYTFGSGTRLTVV.

V and J are TRBV11-2 and TRBJ2-2; 9 bases align to TRBD1. The V gene end was trimmed by 3 bases and the J gene end by 6 bases; junction bases not matched to a gene: 8. Looked up from germline, CDR1 is SGHAT and CDR2 is FQNNGV. The CDR3 totals 16 residues. The DNA for the CDR3 is TGTGCCAGCAGCTTTGGCGACAGGGGGTCGTCCGGGGAGCTGTTTTTT. This translates into CASSFGDRGSSGELFF.